Listed below are T cell receptor beta chains from one sample, sequenced in a study of early T cells in non-severe SARS-CoV-2 infection. TCRdb redid the calling of the 5' RACE reads with MiXCR, one entry per CDR3 protein. In the table there are approximately 44,000 distinct CDR3 sequences, approximately 12% of which are singletons. Specimen: whole blood. Receptors originate from an adult who was a healthcare worker with PCR-confirmed SARS-CoV-2 infection or an uninfected control (not recorded which). Both conserved end residues are part of each CDR3. Only part of the rows carry a size: once, few, many, or a class if the clone is expanded.

abundance,v_gene,j_gene,CDR3aa
.,TRBV7-9,TRBJ1-2,CASWDRGFPGYTF
.,TRBV12-3/TRBV12-4,TRBJ1-1,CASTLVMGQGLTEAFF
.,TRBV6-5,TRBJ1-2,CASGDPNYGYTF
.,TRBV18,TRBJ1-3,CASSPGTGAGNTIYF
.,TRBV6-2/TRBV6-3,TRBJ1-2,CASKEGRYGYTF
many,TRBV18,TRBJ2-3,CASSPFMAGVPDTQYF
few,TRBV5-5,TRBJ2-7,CASSSPGTPYEQYF
few,TRBV28,TRBJ2-7,CASSHSGPRDEQYF
many,TRBV6-2/TRBV6-3,TRBJ2-7,CASSRSYEQYF
many,TRBV6-5,TRBJ2-2,CASSYSPDRELFF
few,TRBV7-2,TRBJ2-1,CASTPRGGYNEQFF
few,TRBV28,TRBJ2-6,CASSPQYRRFSGANVLTF
.,TRBV4-3,TRBJ2-7,CASSQEGPPQIYEQYF
.,TRBV7-9,TRBJ2-1,CASSLDGDEQFF
few,TRBV7-2,TRBJ2-7,CASSAPGTSASYEQYF
many,TRBV5-1,TRBJ2-2,CASSTSGENTGELFF
few,TRBV20-1,TRBJ2-5,CSARWVQETQYF
many,TRBV5-4,TRBJ2-1,CASSLGGPSSYNEQFF
many,TRBV7-2,TRBJ2-7,CASSGGTSGIWYF
.,TRBV9,TRBJ2-7,CASSVGLTWDRGPVEQYF
many,TRBV18,TRBJ2-4,CASSPITGAKNIQYF
many,TRBV4-3,TRBJ2-3,CASSQQVAGVTDTQYF